Listed here are 27 T cell receptor beta chains from one sample, sequenced in a study of post-analysis software for immune sequencing data. Notes on the study in general: Patients used four to six TRBV segments, including TRBV5-6, TRBV5-1 and TRBV20-1, more often than controls.

Unique molecular identifiers were carried by the TCR beta cDNA libraries. TCRdb fed the PCR reads into MiXCR, producing one record per CDR3 protein. The sample has 750,000 to 950,000 distinct CDR3 sequences, approximately 57% seen once; the top ten hold approximately 4.5%. Their antigens are not known. Sequencing was carried out using blood. These receptors were taken from a girl aged 5-17 years with multiple sclerosis.

The rearrangement links TRBV5-1 to TRBJ2-7; unclear D gene. This CDR3 has 14 residues. From germline, CDR1 is SGHRS and CDR2 YFSETQ. V lost 3 bases and J 2 bases, leaving 12 bases between the germline ends. This chain's CDR3 is CASSSENLAYEQYF. The CDR3 coding sequence is TGCGCCAGCAGCTCGGAAAACCTGGCCTACGAGCAGTACTTC.

This rearrangement joins TRBV29-1 to TRBJ2-5; D unresolved. CDR3 length: 13 residues. Between the trimmed V and J ends, which lost 6 bases and 7 bases, there was a span of 18 bases. Germline CDR1 SQVTM, CDR2 ANQGSEA. The CDR3 nucleotides read TGCAGCGTCGCGCACTCTTCTTCACGGACCCAGTACTTC. Protein: CSVAHSSSRTQYF.

This clonotype was detected only a few times. V is TRBV6-2 or TRBV6-3 and J is TRBJ2-5; D is unclear. From germline, CDR1 is MNHEY and CDR2 SVGEGT. CDR3 length: 13 amino acids. The ends were cut back, 7 bases at V and 0 bases at J, with 9 bases in the middle. This CDR3 is CASTGWYQETQYF. The CDR3 nucleotides are TGTGCCAGCACGGGTTGGTACCAAGAGACCCAGTACTTC.

This clonotype showed up just a few times. CDR3 sequence: CASSFTSGGYYEQYF. The CDR3 nucleotides read TGTGCCAGCAGTTTCACTAGCGGGGGATATTACGAGCAGTACTTC. The chain joins TRBV2 to TRBJ2-4; 11 nucleotides agree with TRBD2. The DNA end is more similar to TRBJ2-7, so the J call may be wrong. The CDR3 totals 15 residues. Germline values: CDR1 SNHLY, CDR2 FYNNEI.

J is TRBJ2-3 and V is TRBV7-9; D uncertain. Trimming took off 0 bases at V and 3 bases at J, with 7 bases between the two ends. Germline CDR1 is SEHNR and CDR2 is FQNEAQ (reference sequence). The CDR3 is 14 amino acids. CDR3 nucleotide sequence: TGTGCCAGCAGCTTAGCCGCGTATACAGATACGCAGTATTTT. Residues: CASSLAAYTDTQYF. Full variable domain (missing parts from reference TRBV7-9 and TRBJ2-3): DTGVSQNPRHKITKRGQNVTFRCDPISEHNRLYWYRQTLGQGPEFLTYFQNEAQLEKSRLLSDRFSAERPKGSFSTLEIQRTEQGDSAMYLCASSLAAYTDTQYFGPGTRLTVL.

The V gene is TRBV6-1, the J gene TRBJ2-1, with 9 bases lining up with TRBD2. This CDR3 spans 16 amino acids. Germline assignment: CDR1 MNHNS and CDR2 SASEGT. V lost 3 bases and J lost 3; bases outside the gene matches: 6. CDR3 nucleotide sequence: TGTGCCAGCAGTGAGCGGGGGGGCCTTGGCTACAATGAGCAGTTCTTC. It yields the protein CASSERGGLGYNEQFF.

This clonotype appeared a single time. This chain uses TRBV29-1 with TRBJ2-5; 7 bases are shared with TRBD2. CDR3 length: 16 residues. J gave up 4 bases and V 7 bases, and 18 bases lay outside the gene matches. CDR1 and CDR2 (germline): SQVTM, ANQGSEA. CDR3 sequence: CSAYLTSDQRGETQYF. The CDR3 region has the DNA TGCAGCGCCTACCTTACTAGCGACCAAAGGGGAGAGACCCAGTACTTC. The full variable domain, with the rest looked up from reference TRBV29-1 and TRBJ2-5, is SAVISQKPSRDICQRGTSLTIQCQVDSQVTMMFWYRQQPGQSLTLIATANQGSEATYESGFVIDKFPISRPNLTFSTLTVSNMSPEDSSIYLCSAYLTSDQRGETQYFGPGTRLLVL.

The chain employs TRBV5-1 and TRBJ2-5, with D maybe TRBD2 (5 bases). The CDR3 consists of 14 residues. CDR1 and CDR2 (germline): SGHRS, YFSETQ. Trimming cost V 8 bases and J 1 base, with 15 bases left between them. CDR3 nucleotides: TGCGCCAGTCGTGAGGGCCTAATCCAAGAGACCCAGTACTTC. Translated, it gives CASREGLIQETQYF.

The chain joins TRBV6-5 to TRBJ2-5; TRBD1 aligns across 7 bases. The tail of the sequence fits TRBJ2-7 better, so the J call may be wrong. The CDR3 has 15 residues. Germline V gene data show CDR1 as MNHEY and CDR2 as SVGAGI. The CDR3 region has the DNA TGTGCCAGCAGTTACTCGAGGGACAGCCGATACGAGCAGTACTTC. Its translation is CASSYSRDSRYEQYF.

The gene calls are TRBV10-3 and TRBJ2-5, with D maybe TRBD2 (5 bases). This CDR3 comprises 14 residues. The germline V gene has CDR1 ENHRY and CDR2 SYGVKD. V was shortened by 3 bases and J by 0 bases, with 8 bases between the two germline ends. CDR3 coding DNA: TGTGCCATCAGTGACCGAGGGTACCAAGAGACCCAGTACTTC. Protein sequence: CAISDRGYQETQYF.

V usage is TRBV7-6 and J usage is TRBJ2-1; 10 positions match TRBD2. After removal of 8 bases from V and 8 bases from J, the junction contained 9 bases not matched to a gene. Germline V gene data show CDR1 as SGHVS and CDR2 as FNYEAQ. The CDR3 loop spans 14 amino acids. CDR3 residues: CASGERGGAHEQFF. The CDR3 region has the DNA TGTGCCAGCGGGGAGCGGGGGGGCGCGCATGAGCAGTTCTTC. The entire variable domain, with the rest obtained from reference TRBV7-6 and TRBJ2-1, is as follows: GAGVSQSPRYKVTKRGQDVALRCDPISGHVSLYWYRQALGQGPEFLTYFNYEAQQDKSGLPNDRFSAERPEGSISTLTIQRTEQRDSAMYRCASGERGGAHEQFFGPGTRLTVL.

This rearrangement joins TRBV20-1 to TRBJ2-2, with D possibly TRBD1 on 5 matching bases. V dropped 2 bases and J dropped 5 bases, with 12 bases sitting between them. Germline CDR1 reads DFQATT; CDR2 reads SNEGSKA (reference sequence). The CDR3 length is 14 residues. CDR3 bases: TGCAGTGCTAGAAATCCAGGGCGAACCGGGGAGCTGTTTTTT. Translating gives CSARNPGRTGELFF.

The chain recombines TRBV29-1 with TRBJ2-7, with D perhaps given as TRBD1 or TRBD2 (6 bases each). The V end was cut by 2 bases, the J end by 5 bases, with 16 bases between. CDR3 length: 14 residues. Per germline, CDR1 SQVTM and CDR2 ANQGSEA. The CDR3 region is CSVETLRGLNEQYF. As DNA, the CDR3 is TGCAGCGTTGAAACCCTCCGGGGGCTCAACGAGCAGTACTTC.

This clonotype was counted once. The V and J genes are TRBV29-1 and TRBJ1-4, with TRBD1 identical over 10 bases. J lost 8 bases, V lost 7 bases, and 4 bases had no gene match. Per the germline V gene, CDR1 is SQVTM and CDR2 is ANQGSEA. This CDR3 has 12 residues. This CDR3 is CSAGTGVEKLFF. Written as DNA, the CDR3 is TGCAGCGCCGGGACAGGGGTCGAAAAACTGTTTTTT.

This clonotype was detected a few times. This chain links TRBV5-1 with TRBJ2-1; D gene uncertain. Germline V CDR1 and CDR2: SGHRS, YFSETQ. The CDR3 totals 16 residues. The ends were cut back, 2 bases at V and 3 bases at J, with 15 bases in the middle. The CDR3 spells CASSFPADLFYNEQFF. The CDR3 bases are TGCGCCAGCAGCTTCCCGGCGGATCTCTTCTACAATGAGCAGTTCTTC.

V usage is TRBV5-5 and J usage is TRBJ1-1; maybe TRBD1 (5 bases). Germline V lookup: CDR1 SGHKS, CDR2 YYEKEE (reference sequence). Trimming cost V 2 bases and J 4 bases, with 15 bases left between them. The length of the CDR3 is 15 residues. The CDR3 nucleotides are TGTGCCAGCAGCTTTATTTGGGGGGAGAGCACTGAAGCTTTCTTT. Residues: CASSFIWGESTEAFF.

This clonotype was counted a single time. The rearrangement uses TRBV12-3 or TRBV12-4 and TRBJ1-2; D not resolved. CDR3 length equals 14 residues. V shed 6 bases and J shed 6 bases, with 17 bases lying between them. The CDR3 region has the DNA TGTGCCAGCAGCTCCACTTCGGAATTAAATGGCTACACCTTC. Translation: CASSSTSELNGYTF.

The CDR3 loop reads CASSLVATGNGEQYF. In nucleotides, the CDR3 is TGCGCCAGCAGCTTGGTGGCGACAGGGAACGGCGAGCAGTACTTC. V and J are TRBV5-1 and TRBJ2-5; 7 positions match TRBD1. The last part of the DNA fits TRBJ2-7 better; the J call may be wrong. This CDR3 contains 15 residues. The germline CDR1 and CDR2 sequences are SGHRS and YFSETQ.

This clonotype appeared a single time. This chain connects TRBV20-1 to TRBJ2-1; maybe TRBD1 (6 bases). Trimming left V 1 base short and J 6 bases short, with 13 bases between. The CDR3 consists of 14 residues. The germline V gene encodes CDR1 DFQATT and CDR2 SNEGSKA (reference sequence). The CDR3 is CSARGWGQSNEQFF. CDR3 nucleotides: TGCAGTGCTAGAGGGTGGGGGCAATCCAATGAGCAGTTCTTC.

This rearrangement joins TRBV20-1 to TRBJ1-2; D not resolved. Deletions cut 5 bases from V and 0 bases from J, with 10 bases between. The CDR3 is 13 amino acids. Germline V gene sequence: CDR1 DFQATT, CDR2 SNEGSKA (reference sequence). The CDR3 sequence is CSARVLANYGYTF. CDR3 DNA sequence: TGCAGTGCTCGCGTTCTAGCTAACTATGGCTACACCTTC.

This clonotype was counted a few times. The chain carries TRBV7-9 and TRBJ2-7; the D gene is possibly TRBD1 (5 bases). The length of the CDR3 is 13 residues. The V end was cut by 11 bases, the J end by 6 bases, with 20 bases between. Germline V gene lookup returns CDR1 SEHNR and CDR2 FQNEAQ (reference sequence). For the CDR3, the DNA is TGTGCCGTAGGTACCAGGGTAAATGGCGAGCAGTACTTC. Protein product: CAVGTRVNGEQYF.

This clonotype was seen a handful of times. The gene calls are TRBV20-1 and TRBJ2-3, with TRBD2 as a possible D gene (6 bases). V lost 3 bases to trimming and J lost 5 bases, with 15 bases between them. This CDR3 region has 14 residues. Germline loops: CDR1 DFQATT, CDR2 SNEGSKA (reference sequence). In DNA form, the CDR3 reads TGCAGTGCTAGGGGCCTAGCGCCTCGAGATACGCAGTATTTT. As protein: CSARGLAPRDTQYF.

V is TRBV13 and J is TRBJ2-5; D might be TRBD2 (5 bases). The CDR3 sequence is 14 residues long. Per germline, CDR1 PRHDT and CDR2 FYEKMQ (reference sequence). The V and J ends lost 5 bases and 3 bases respectively, with 13 bases between them. The CDR3 DNA follows: TGTGCCAGCAGCGTGTATGAGGGTGAAGAGACCCAGTACTTC. It codes for CASSVYEGEETQYF.

The V and J genes are TRBV29-1 and TRBJ1-2; a weak D match, TRBD1 (6 bases). This CDR3 comprises 14 residues. Germline assignment: CDR1 SQVTM and CDR2 ANQGSEA. V lost 7 bases to trimming and J lost 2 bases, with 17 bases between them. CDR3 loop: CSAPTGGGNYGYTF. CDR3 bases: TGCAGCGCCCCAACAGGCGGGGGCAACTATGGCTACACCTTC.

V is TRBV20-1 and J is TRBJ2-7, with 7 positions matching TRBD1. Germline V CDR1 and CDR2: DFQATT, SNEGSKA (reference sequence). CDR3 length equals 15 residues. V lost 2 bases and J lost 2; bases outside the gene matches: 9. This CDR3 reads CSARRDSQRTYEQYF. CDR3 in DNA: TGCAGTGCTAGACGGGACAGCCAACGCACCTACGAGCAGTACTTC.

As DNA, the CDR3 is TGTGCCACCAGGGACAGGGGGCCTAACTATAGCAATCAGCCCCAGCATTTT. The encoded protein is CATRDRGPNYSNQPQHF. The rearrangement links TRBV15 to TRBJ1-5; 11 bases line up with TRBD1. V lost 6 bases to trimming and J lost 0 bases; unmatched junction nucleotides: 7. CDR3 length: 17 amino acids. Germline-derived CDR1 and CDR2 are LNHNV and YYDKDF (reference sequence).

This chain links TRBV25-1 with TRBJ2-7, with TRBD1 matching 9 bases. J lost 1 base, V lost 7 bases, and 8 bases had no gene match. The CDR3 runs 15 residues. Germline loops: CDR1 MGHDK, CDR2 SYGVNS. The CDR3 here is CASTPGTGFSYEQYF. The CDR3 DNA reads TGTGCCAGCACTCCCGGGACAGGGTTTTCCTACGAGCAGTACTTC.